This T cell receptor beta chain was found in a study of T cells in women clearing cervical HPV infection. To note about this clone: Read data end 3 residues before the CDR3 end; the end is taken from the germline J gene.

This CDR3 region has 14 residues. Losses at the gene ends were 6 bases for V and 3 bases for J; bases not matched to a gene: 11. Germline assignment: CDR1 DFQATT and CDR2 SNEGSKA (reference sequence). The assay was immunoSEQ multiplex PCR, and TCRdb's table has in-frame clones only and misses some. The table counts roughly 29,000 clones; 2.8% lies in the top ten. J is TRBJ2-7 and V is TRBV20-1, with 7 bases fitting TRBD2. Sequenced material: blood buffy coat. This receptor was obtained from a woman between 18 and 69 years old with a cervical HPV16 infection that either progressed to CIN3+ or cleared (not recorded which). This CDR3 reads CSAITPRGSYEQYF. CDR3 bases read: TGCAGTGCCATTACCCCCCGCGGGAGCTACGAG.